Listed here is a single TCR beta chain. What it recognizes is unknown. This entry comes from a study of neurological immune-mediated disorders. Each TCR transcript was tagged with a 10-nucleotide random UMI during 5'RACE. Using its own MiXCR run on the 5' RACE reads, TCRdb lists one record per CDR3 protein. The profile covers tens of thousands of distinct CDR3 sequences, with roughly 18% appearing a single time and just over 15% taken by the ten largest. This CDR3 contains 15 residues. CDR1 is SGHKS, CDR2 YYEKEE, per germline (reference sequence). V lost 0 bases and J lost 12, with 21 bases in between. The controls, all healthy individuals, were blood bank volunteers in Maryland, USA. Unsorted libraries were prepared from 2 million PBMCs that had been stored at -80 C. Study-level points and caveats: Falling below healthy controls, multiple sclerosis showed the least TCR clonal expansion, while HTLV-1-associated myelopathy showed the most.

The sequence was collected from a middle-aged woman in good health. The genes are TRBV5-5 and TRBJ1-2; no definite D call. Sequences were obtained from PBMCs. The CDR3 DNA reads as TGTGCCAGCAGCTTGGAATCGGAGCTGGCCCTCGGGCACACCTTC. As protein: CASSLESELALGHTF.